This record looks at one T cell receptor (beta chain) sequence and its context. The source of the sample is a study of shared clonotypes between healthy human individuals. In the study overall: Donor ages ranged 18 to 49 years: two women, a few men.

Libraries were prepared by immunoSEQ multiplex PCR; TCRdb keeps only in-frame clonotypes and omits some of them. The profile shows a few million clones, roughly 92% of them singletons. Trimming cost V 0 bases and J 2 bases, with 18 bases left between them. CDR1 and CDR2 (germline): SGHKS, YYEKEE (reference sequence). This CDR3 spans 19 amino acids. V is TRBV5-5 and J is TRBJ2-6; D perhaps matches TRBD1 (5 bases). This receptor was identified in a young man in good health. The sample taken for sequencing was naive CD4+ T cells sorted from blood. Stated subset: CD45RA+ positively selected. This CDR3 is CASSLVLGLALAGANVLTF. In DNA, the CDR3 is TGTGCCAGCAGCTTGGTCTTGGGGCTGGCACTCGCTGGGGCCAACGTCCTGACTTTC.